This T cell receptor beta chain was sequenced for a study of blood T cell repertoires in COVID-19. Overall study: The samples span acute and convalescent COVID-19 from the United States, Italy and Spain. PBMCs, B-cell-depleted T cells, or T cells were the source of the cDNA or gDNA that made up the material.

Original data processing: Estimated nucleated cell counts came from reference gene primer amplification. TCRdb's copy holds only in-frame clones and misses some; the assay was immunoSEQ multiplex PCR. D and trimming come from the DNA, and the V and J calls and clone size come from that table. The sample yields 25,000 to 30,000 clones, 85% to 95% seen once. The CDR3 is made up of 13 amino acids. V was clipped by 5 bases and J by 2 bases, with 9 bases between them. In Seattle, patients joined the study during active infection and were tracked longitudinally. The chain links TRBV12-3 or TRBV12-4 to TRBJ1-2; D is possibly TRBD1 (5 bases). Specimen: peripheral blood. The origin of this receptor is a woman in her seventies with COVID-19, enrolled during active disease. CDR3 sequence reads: CASSQTVNYGYTF. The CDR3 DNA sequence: TGTGCCAGCAGTCAGACAGTCAACTATGGCTACACCTTC.